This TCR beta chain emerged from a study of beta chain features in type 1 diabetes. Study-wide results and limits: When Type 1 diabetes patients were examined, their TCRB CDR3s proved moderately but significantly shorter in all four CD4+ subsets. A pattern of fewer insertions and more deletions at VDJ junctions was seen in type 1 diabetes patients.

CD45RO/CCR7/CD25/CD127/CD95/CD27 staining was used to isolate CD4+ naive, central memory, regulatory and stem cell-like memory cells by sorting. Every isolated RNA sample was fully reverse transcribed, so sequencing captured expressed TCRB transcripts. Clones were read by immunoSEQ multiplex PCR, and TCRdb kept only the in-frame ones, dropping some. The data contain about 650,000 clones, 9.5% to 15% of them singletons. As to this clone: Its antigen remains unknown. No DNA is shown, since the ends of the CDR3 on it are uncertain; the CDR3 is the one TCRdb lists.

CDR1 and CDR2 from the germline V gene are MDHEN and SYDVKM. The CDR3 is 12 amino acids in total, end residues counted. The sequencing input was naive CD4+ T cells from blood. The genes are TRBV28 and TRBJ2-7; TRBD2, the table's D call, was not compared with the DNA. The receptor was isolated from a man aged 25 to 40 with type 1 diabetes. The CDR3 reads CASSFVGGGTDF.